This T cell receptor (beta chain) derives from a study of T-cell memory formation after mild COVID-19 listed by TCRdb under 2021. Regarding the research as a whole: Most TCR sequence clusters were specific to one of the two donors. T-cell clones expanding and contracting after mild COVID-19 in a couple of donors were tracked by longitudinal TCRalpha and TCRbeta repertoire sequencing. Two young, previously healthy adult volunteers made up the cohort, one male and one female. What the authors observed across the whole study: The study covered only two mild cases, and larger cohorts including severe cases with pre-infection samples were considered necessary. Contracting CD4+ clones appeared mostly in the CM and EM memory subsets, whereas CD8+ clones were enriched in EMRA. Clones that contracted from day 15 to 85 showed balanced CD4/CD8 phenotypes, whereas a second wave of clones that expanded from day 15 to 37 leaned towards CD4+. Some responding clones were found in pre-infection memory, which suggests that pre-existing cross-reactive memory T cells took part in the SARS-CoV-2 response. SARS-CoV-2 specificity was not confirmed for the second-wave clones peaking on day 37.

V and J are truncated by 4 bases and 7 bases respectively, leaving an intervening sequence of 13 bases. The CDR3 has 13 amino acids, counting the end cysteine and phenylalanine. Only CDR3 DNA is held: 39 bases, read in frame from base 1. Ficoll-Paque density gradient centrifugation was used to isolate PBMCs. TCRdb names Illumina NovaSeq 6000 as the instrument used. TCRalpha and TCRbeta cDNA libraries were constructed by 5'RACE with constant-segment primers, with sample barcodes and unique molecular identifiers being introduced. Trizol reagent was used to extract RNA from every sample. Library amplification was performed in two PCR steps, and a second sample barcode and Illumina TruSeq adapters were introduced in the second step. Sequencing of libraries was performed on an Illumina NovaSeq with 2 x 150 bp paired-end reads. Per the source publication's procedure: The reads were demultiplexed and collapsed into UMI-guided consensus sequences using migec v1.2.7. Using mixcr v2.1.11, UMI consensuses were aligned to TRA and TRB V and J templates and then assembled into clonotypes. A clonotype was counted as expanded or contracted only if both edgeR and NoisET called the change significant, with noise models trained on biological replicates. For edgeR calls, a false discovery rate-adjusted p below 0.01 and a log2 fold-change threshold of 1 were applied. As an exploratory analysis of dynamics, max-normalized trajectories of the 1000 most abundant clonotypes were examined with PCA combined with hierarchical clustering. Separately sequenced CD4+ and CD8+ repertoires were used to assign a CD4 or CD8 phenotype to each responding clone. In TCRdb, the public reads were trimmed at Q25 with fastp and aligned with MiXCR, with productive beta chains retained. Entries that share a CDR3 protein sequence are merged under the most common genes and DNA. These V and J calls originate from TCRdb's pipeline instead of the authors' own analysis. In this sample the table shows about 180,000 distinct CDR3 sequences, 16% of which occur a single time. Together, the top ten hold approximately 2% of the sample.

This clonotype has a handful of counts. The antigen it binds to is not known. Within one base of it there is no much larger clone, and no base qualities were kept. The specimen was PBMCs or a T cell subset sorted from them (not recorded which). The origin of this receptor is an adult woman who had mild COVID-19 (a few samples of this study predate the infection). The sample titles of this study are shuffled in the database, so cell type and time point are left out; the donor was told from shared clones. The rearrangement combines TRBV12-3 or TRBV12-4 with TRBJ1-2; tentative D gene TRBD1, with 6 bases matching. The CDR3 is CASSWGAVGGYTF. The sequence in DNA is TGTGCCAGCAGTTGGGGGGCGGTGGGTGGCTACACCTTC.